This entry features one TCR beta chain sequence. Sequencing was performed with immunoSEQ multiplex PCR; in TCRdb, only in-frame clones are kept and a portion is missing. The sample contains a few hundred thousand clones, roughly 90% of which appear only once. This record belongs to a study of control samples from healthy donors and cancer patients. The sequence came from a man in his forties or fifties with head and neck cancer. The sequenced material came from PBMCs.

The CDR3 region has the DNA TGTGCCAGTAGTACCCGAAGGGGGGGAGAGACCCAGTACTTC. This codes for CASSTRRGGETQYF. The chain has TRBV19 and TRBJ2-5; the D gene is possibly TRBD2 (7 bases). In germline, CDR1 is LNHDA, CDR2 SQIVND (reference sequence). The V and J ends lost 4 bases and 4 bases respectively, with 13 bases between them. The CDR3 contains 14 residues.